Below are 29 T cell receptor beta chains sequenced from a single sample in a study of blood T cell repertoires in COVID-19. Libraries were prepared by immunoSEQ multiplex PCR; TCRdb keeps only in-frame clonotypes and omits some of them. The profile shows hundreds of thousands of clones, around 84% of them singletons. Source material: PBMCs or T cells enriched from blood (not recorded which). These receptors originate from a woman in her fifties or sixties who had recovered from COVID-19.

The DNA for the CDR3 is TGTGCCAGCAGTCCTACCGGGACTAGGGGCGAGCAGTACTTC. This encodes CASSPTGTRGEQYF. The chain uses TRBV7-3 and TRBJ2-7; 8 positions agree with TRBD2. V shed 6 bases, J shed 6 bases, and the junction held 10 bases outside the gene matches. The CDR3 spans 14 residues. In germline, CDR1 is SGHTA, CDR2 FQGTGA.

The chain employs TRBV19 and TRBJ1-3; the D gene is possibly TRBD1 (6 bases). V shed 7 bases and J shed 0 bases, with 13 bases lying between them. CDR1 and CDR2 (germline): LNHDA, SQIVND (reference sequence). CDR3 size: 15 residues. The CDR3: CASTNRVVSGNTIYF. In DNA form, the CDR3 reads TGTGCCAGTACCAACAGGGTTGTCTCTGGAAACACCATATATTTT.

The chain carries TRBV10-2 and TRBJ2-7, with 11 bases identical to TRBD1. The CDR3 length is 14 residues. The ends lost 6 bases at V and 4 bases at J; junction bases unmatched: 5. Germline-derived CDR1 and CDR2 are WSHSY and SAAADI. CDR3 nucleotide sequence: TGCGCCAGCAGCGGACAGGGGGCTGGTTACGAGCAGTACTTC. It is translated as CASSGQGAGYEQYF.

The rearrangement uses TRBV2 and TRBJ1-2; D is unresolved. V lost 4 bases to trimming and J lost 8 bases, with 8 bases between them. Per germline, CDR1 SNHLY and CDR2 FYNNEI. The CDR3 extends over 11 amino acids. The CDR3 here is CASSATTGYTF. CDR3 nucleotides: TGTGCCAGCAGTGCGACAACGGGCTACACCTTC.

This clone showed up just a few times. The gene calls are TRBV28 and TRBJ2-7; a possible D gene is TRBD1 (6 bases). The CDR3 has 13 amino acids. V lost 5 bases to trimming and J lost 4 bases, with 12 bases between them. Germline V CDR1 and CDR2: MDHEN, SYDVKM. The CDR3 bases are TGTGCCAGCAGTCCCAGGGGACCTTACGAGCAGTACTTC. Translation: CASSPRGPYEQYF. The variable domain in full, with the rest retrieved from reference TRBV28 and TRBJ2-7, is DVKVTQSSRYLVKRTGEKVFLECVQDMDHENMFWYRQDPGLGLRLIYFSYDVKMKEKGDIPEGYSVSREKKERFSLILESASTNQTSMYLCASSPRGPYEQYFGPGTRLTVT.

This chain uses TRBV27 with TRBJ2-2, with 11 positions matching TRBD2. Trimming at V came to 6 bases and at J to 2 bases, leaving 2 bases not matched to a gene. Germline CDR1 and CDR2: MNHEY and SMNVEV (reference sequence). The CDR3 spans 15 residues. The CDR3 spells CASRGTSGNTGELFF. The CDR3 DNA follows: TGTGCCAGCAGGGGGACTAGCGGAAACACCGGGGAGCTGTTTTTT.

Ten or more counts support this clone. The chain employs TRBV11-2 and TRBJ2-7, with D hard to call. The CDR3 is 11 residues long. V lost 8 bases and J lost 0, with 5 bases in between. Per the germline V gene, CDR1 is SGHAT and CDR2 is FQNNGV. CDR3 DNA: TGTGCCAGCGGCAGCTCCTACGAGCAGTACTTC. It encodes CASGSSYEQYF. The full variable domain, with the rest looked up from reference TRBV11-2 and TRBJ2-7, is EAGVAQSPRYKIIEKRQSVAFWCNPISGHATLYWYQQILGQGPKLLIQFQNNGVVDDSQLPKDRFSAERLKGVDSTLKIQPAKLEDSAVYLCASGSSYEQYFGPGTRLTVT.

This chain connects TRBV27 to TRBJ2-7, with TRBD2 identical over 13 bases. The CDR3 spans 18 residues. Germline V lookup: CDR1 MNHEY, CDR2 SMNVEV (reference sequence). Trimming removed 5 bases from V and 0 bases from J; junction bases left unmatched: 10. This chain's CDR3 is CASSPTGLAGPSSYEQYF. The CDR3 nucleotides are TGTGCCAGCAGTCCAACGGGACTAGCGGGACCCAGCTCCTACGAGCAGTACTTC.

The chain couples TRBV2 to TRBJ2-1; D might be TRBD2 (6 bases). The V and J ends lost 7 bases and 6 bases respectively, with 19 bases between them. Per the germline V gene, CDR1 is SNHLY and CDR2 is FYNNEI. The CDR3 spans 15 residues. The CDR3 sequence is CASKRRESGGNEQFF. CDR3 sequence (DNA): TGTGCCAGCAAACGACGGGAGTCTGGCGGCAATGAGCAGTTCTTC. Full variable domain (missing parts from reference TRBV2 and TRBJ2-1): EPEVTQTPSHQVTQMGQEVILRCVPISNHLYFYWYRQILGQKVEFLVSFYNNEISEKSEIFDDQFSVERPDGSNFTLKIRSTKLEDSAMYFCASKRRESGGNEQFFGPGTRLTVL.

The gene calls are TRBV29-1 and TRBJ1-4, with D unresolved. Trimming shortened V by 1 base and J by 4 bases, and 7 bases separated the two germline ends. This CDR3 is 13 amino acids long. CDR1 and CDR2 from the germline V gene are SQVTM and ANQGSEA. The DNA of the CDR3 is TGCAGCGTTGAAGGTCGGGGTAATGAAAAACTGTTTTTT. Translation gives CSVEGRGNEKLFF.

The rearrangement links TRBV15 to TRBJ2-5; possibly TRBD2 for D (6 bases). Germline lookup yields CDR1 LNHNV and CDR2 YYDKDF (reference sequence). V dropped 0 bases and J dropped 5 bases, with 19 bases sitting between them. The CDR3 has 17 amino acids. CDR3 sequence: CATSRDRGSGAGETQYF. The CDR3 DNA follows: TGTGCCACCAGCAGAGATCGGGGTTCGGGAGCCGGGGAGACCCAGTACTTC.

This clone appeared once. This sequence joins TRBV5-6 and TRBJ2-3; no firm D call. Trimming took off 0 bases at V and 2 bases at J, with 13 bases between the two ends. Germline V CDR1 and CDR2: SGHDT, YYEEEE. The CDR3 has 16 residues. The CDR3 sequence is CASSLEQTPYTDTQYF. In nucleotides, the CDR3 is TGTGCCAGCAGCTTGGAACAGACCCCTTACACAGATACGCAGTATTTT.

CDR3 DNA sequence: TGTGCCGCCTTCGACAGGGGGTATGGCTACACCTTC. Its translation: CAAFDRGYGYTF. The rearrangement joins TRBV3-1 (or the pseudogene TRBV3-2) to TRBJ1-2; 9 positions match TRBD1. Germline CDR1 and CDR2: LGHDT and YNNKEL (reference sequence). The CDR3 is 12 amino acids. The J segment lost 5 bases and the V segment lost 11 bases, leaving 6 bases of the junction unmatched.

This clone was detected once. CDR3 DNA: TGTGCCAGTAGTTCGGACAGGGGACAGCCCCAGCATTTT. It is translated as CASSSDRGQPQHF. This chain joins TRBV19 and TRBJ1-5; 9 nucleotides match TRBD1. Germline V lookup: CDR1 LNHDA, CDR2 SQIVND (reference sequence). J lost 7 bases, V lost 5 bases, and 3 bases had no gene match. The CDR3 is 13 residues long.

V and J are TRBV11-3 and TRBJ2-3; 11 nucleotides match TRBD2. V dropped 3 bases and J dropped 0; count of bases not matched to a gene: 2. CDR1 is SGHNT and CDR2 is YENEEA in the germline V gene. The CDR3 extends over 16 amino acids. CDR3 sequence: CASSLGLAASTDTQYF. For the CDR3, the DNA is TGTGCCAGCAGCTTGGGACTAGCGGCTAGCACAGATACGCAGTATTTT.

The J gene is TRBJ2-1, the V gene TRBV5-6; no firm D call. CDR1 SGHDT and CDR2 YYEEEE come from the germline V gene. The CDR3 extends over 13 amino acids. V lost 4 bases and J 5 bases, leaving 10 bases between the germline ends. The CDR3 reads CASSILSDNEQFF. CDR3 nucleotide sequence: TGTGCCAGCAGCATTTTATCAGACAATGAGCAGTTCTTC.

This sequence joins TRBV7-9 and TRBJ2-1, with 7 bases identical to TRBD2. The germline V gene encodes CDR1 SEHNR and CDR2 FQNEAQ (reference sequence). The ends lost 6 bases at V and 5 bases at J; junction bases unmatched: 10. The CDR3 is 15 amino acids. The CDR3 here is CASRATGTINNEQFF. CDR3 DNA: TGTGCCAGCAGGGCAACCGGGACTATTAACAATGAGCAGTTCTTC. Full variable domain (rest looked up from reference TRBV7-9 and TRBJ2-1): DTGVSQNPRHKITKRGQNVTFRCDPISEHNRLYWYRQTLGQGPEFLTYFQNEAQLEKSRLLSDRFSAERPKGSFSTLEIQRTEQGDSAMYLCASRATGTINNEQFFGPGTRLTVL.

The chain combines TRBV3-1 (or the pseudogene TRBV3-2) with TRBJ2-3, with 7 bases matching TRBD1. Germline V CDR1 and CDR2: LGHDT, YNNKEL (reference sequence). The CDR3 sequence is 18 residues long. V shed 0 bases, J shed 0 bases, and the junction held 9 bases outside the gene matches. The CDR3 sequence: CASSQDLGTANSTDTQYF. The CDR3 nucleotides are TGTGCCAGCAGCCAAGATCTTGGGACAGCTAATAGCACAGATACGCAGTATTTT.

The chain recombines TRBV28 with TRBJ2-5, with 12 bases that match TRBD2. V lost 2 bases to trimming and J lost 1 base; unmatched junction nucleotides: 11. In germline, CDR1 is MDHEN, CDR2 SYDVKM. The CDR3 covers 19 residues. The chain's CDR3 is CASSLPSGRALVLQETQYF. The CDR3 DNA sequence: TGTGCCAGCAGTTTACCTAGCGGGAGGGCCCTAGTGCTCCAAGAGACCCAGTACTTC.

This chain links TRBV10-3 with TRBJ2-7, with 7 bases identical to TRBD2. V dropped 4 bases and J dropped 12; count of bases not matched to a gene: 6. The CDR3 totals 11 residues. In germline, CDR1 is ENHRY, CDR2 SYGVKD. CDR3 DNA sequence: TGTGCCATCAGTGGGGAGGGCCCCCCGTACTTC. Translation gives CAISGEGPPYF.

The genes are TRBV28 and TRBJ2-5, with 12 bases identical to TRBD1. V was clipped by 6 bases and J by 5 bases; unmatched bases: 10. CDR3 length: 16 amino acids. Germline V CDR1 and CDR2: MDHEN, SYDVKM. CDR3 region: CASRLRDRGRWETQYF. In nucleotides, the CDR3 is TGTGCCAGCAGACTTCGGGACAGGGGGCGATGGGAGACCCAGTACTTC.

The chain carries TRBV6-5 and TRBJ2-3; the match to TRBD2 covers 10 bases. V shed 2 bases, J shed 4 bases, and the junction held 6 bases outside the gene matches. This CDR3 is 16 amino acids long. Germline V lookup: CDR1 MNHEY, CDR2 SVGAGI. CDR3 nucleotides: TGTGCCAGCAGTTACGCCTCGGGACTAGCGCCAGATACGCAGTATTTT. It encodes CASSYASGLAPDTQYF.

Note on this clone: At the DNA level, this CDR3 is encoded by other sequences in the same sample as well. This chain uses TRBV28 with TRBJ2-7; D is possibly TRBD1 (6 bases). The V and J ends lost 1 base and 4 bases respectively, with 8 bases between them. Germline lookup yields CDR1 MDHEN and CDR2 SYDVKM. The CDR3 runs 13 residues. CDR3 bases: TGTGCCAGCAGTTTATTACAGGGTTACGAGCAGTACTTC. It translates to CASSLLQGYEQYF.

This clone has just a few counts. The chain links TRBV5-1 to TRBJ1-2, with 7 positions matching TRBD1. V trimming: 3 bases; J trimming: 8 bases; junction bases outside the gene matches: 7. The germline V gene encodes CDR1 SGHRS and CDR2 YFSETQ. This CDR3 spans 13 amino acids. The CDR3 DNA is TGCGCCAGCAGCTCAGGGGGACGTGGAGGCTACACCTTC. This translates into CASSSGGRGGYTF.

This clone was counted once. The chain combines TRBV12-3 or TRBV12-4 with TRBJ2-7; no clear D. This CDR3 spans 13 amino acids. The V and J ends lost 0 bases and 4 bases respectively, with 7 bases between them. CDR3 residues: CASSLAHGYEQYF. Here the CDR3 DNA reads TGTGCCAGCAGTTTAGCTCACGGGTACGAGCAGTACTTC.

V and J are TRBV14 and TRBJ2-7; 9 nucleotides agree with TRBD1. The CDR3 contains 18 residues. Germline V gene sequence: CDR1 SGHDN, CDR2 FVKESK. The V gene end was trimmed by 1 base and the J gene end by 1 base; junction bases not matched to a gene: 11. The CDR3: CASSQALRQGGWSYEQYF. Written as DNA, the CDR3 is TGTGCCAGCAGCCAAGCCCTACGACAGGGGGGGTGGTCCTACGAGCAGTACTTC. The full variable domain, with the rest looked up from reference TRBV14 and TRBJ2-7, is EAGVTQFPSHSVIEKGQTVTLRCDPISGHDNLYWYRRVMGKEIKFLLHFVKESKQDESGMPNNRFLAERTGGTYSTLKVQPAELEDSGVYFCASSQALRQGGWSYEQYFGPGTRLTVT.

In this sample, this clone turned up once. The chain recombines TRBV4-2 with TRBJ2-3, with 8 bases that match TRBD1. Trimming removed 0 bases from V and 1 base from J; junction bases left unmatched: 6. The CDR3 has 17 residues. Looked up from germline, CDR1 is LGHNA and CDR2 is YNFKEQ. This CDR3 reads CASSQDPLQGGTDTQYF. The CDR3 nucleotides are TGTGCCAGCAGCCAAGATCCCCTACAGGGGGGCACAGATACGCAGTATTTT.

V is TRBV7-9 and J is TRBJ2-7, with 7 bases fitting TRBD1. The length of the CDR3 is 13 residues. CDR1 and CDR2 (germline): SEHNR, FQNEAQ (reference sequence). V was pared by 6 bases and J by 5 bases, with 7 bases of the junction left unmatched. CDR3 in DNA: TGTGCCAGCAGAAATACAGGGGTAGACGAGCAGTACTTC. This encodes CASRNTGVDEQYF.

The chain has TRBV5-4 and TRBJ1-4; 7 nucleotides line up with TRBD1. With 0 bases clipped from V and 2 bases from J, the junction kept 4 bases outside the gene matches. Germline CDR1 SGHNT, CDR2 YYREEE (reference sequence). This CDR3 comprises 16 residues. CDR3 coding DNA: TGTGCCAGCAGCTTGGATCCAGGGGGGACTAATGAAAAACTGTTTTTT. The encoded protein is CASSLDPGGTNEKLFF.